This T cell receptor (beta chain) was profiled in a study of monozygotic twins with inflammatory bowel disease. This CDR3 contains 14 residues. Germline-derived CDR1 and CDR2 are DFQATT and SNEGSKA (reference sequence). Added by template switching were UMIs that each held a 6-nucleotide sample barcode. TCRdb processed the 5' RACE reads again and assigns one entry to each CDR3 protein, with no DNA. The table for this sample gives around 230,000 distinct CDR3 sequences. This chain connects TRBV20-1 to TRBJ2-5; with no DNA, the TCRdb D assignment of TRBD1 cannot be verified. Sequencing was done on a sample of blood. This clonotype was obtained from a human donor with ulcerative colitis or Crohn's disease, or a healthy co-twin of an affected twin (not recorded which). CDR3 in amino acids: CSARDFPGGETQYF.